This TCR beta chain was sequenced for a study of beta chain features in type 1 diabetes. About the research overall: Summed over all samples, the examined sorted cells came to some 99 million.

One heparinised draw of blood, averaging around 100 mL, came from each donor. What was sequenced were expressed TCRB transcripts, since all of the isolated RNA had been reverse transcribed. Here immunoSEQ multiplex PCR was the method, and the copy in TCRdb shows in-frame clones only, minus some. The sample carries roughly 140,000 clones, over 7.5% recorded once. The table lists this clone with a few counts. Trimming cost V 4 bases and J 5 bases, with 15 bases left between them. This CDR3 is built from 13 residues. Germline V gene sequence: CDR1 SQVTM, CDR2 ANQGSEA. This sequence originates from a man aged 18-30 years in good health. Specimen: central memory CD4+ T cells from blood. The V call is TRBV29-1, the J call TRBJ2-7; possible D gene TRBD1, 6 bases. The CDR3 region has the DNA TGCAGCGTTGCGGGCAGGGGACACCACGAGCAGTACTTC. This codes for CSVAGRGHHEQYF.